The following is a TCR beta chain sequence with its context. The antigen is not known. Measured with immunoSEQ multiplex PCR; TCRdb has only the in-frame clones, and not every one. The sample comprises around 30,000 clones, about four fifths of which are singletons, and about 0.62% rests with the top ten. This specimen belongs to a study of PD-1 blockade in classical Hodgkin lymphoma. Study summary: Treatment was intravenous nivolumab, 3 mg/kg every 2 weeks, until progression. Study-level results: While CD8+ TCR diversity did not rise significantly by C4D1, CD4+ TCR diversity did. It was reported that newly diagnosed patients had less baseline TCR diversity than healthy donors.

Time point reported: cycle 4 day 1 (C4D1), after 6 weeks of nivolumab. Every patient had relapsed following autologous stem cell transplantation, and cohorts differed in brentuximab vedotin exposure. The study purified CD4+ T cells from thawed PBMCs using magnetic negative selection. Classifying best responses yielded complete response, partial response or progressive disease. Sequencing was performed on CD4+ T cells from blood, taken before the fourth cycle of nivolumab. This TCR was recovered from a human donor with classical Hodgkin lymphoma.

DNA for the CDR3: TGTGCCAGCAGCCCCGGGGGAGGACCGCTCCACGAGCAGTACTTC. Amino acid sequence: CASSPGGGPLHEQYF. The chain couples TRBV11-2 to TRBJ2-7; tentatively, D is TRBD2 (6 bases). This CDR3 spans 15 amino acids. V was clipped by 5 bases and J by 5 bases, with 19 bases between them. Germline V CDR1 and CDR2: SGHAT, FQNNGV.